This T cell receptor beta chain was obtained from a study of blood T cells in healthy people across ages. Looking at the study overall: Template switching recovered approximately one barcoded beta molecule for every two T cells.

This clonotype came up a few times. Its antigen is unidentified. Study-level results: Samples with more naive T cells showed higher observed beta diversity. Compared with aged donors, long-lived donors showed fewer expanded clones, suggesting selection.

The germline V gene has CDR1 MNHEY and CDR2 SVGAGI. The trim removed 5 bases at V and 2 bases at J, leaving 7 bases unmatched. This CDR3 region has 15 residues. A second PCR, run for roughly 7 to 12 cycles, used a sample-barcoded 5' primer plus a J-beta primer mix. TCRdb reanalysed the 5' RACE reads using MiXCR and keeps one entry per CDR3 protein. Counted here are about 1.5 million distinct CDR3 sequences, 42% occurring once; the ten biggest clones make up around 8%. Each sample yielded at least 5.5 micrograms of PBMC total RNA. The V call is TRBV6-5, the J call TRBJ1-2; TRBD1 matches 8 bases. Sequenced: blood. This sequence originates from a young woman in good health. The CDR3: CASSRSRTGNYGYTF. The CDR3 DNA reads as TGTGCCAGCAGTCGCTCGCGGACAGGGAACTATGGCTACACCTTC.